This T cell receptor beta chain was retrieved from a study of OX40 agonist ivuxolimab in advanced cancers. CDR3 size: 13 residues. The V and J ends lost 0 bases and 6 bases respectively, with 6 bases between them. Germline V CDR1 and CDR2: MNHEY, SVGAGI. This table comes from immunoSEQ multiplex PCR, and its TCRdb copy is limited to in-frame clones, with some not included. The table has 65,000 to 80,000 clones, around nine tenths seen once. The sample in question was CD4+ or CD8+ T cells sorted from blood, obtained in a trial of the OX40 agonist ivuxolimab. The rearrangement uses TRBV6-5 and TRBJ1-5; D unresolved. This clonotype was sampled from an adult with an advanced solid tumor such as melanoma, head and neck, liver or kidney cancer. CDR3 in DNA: TGTGCCAGCAGTTACTCGAATGGTCAGCCCCAGCATTTT. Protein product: CASSYSNGQPQHF.